This is a list of T cell receptor beta chains from one sample in a study of post-analysis software for immune sequencing data. MiXCR, run by TCRdb on the PCR reads, gives a single entry per CDR3 protein. The data contain roughly 650,000 distinct CDR3 sequences, 55% to 60% of them seen just once; the ten biggest clones take up about 11%. Source material: blood. These receptors all stem from a girl aged 2-10 years with multiple sclerosis. Both conserved end residues are trimmed from each CDR3. Each record gives: V gene, CDR3 protein.

TRBV12-3/TRBV12-4 | ASSRGSQGGYT
TRBV5-5 | ASSHLAGVSNNEQF
TRBV25-1 | ASSESERGPISGANVLT
TRBV29-1 | SVSAGASGMPYGQY
TRBV28 | ASSSPTGYNQPQH
TRBV6-5 | ASSYSGGQGFGWTGELF
TRBV4-1 | ASSQINEGGEQF
TRBV4-1 | ASSQRGRGRESTEAF
TRBV11-1 | ASSRRETGDNSPLH
TRBV6-6 | ASSSTGLNTEAF
TRBV20-1 | SATVSGPPGDTQY
TRBV7-9 | ASSFEGVKNEQF
TRBV28 | ASSSNVQVRELF
TRBV6-2/TRBV6-3 | ASSSLLAEETQY
TRBV6-4 | ASSPRLAHNEQF
TRBV4-3 | ASSQAAAPYGYT
TRBV4-1 | ASSQGGHEQY
TRBV20-1 | SARAGGRGDTQY
TRBV5-5 | ASSLVITSDLGGYT
TRBV25-1 | ASSEWGRESYNEQF
TRBV29-1 | SVDSSDTQY
TRBV5-1 | ASSFSEGQF
TRBV7-2 | ASSLVVGRRGDEQF
TRBV18 | ASSPGTSINEQF
TRBV20-1 | SARPPGRGEQF
TRBV19 | ASSMARASNEQF
TRBV7-2 | ASSLWTLDQPQH
TRBV27 | ASQDRARGGYT